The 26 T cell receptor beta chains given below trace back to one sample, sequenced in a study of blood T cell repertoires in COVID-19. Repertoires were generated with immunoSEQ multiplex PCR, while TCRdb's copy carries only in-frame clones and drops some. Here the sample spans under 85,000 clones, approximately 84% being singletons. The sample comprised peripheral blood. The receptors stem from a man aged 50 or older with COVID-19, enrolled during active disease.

Here the CDR3 reads CASGMVGGQNSPLHF. The CDR3 DNA reads as TGTGCCAGCGGCATGGTCGGGGGGCAGAATTCACCCCTCCACTTT. The chain uses TRBV7-9 and TRBJ1-6; D might be TRBD1 (6 bases). The CDR3 extends over 15 amino acids. Germline loops: CDR1 SEHNR, CDR2 FQNEAQ (reference sequence). V lost 8 bases, J lost 7 bases, and 18 bases lay in between.

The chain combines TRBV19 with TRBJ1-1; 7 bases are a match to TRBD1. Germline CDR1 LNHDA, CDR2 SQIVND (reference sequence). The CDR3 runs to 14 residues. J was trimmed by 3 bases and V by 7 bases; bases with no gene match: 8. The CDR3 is CASNIDRADTEAFF. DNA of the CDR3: TGTGCCAGTAATATCGACAGGGCAGACACTGAAGCTTTCTTT. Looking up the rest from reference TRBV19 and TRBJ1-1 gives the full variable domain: DGGITQSPKYLFRKEGQNVTLSCEQNLNHDAMYWYRQDPGQGLRLIYYSQIVNDFQKGDIAEGYSVSREKKESFPLTVTSAQKNPTAFYLCASNIDRADTEAFFGQGTRLTVV.

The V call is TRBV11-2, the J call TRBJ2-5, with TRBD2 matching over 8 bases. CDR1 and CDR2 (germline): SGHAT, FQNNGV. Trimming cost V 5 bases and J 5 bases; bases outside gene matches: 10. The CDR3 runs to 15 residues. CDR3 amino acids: CASSQISGVWETQYF. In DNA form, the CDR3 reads TGTGCCAGCAGCCAGATTAGCGGGGTGTGGGAGACCCAGTACTTC.

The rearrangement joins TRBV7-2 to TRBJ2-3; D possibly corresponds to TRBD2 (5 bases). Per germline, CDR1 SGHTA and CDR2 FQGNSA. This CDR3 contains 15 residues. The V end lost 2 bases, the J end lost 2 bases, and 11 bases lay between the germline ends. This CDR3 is CASSLKRSFTDTQYF. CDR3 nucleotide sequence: TGTGCCAGCAGCTTAAAGCGGAGTTTCACAGATACGCAGTATTTT.

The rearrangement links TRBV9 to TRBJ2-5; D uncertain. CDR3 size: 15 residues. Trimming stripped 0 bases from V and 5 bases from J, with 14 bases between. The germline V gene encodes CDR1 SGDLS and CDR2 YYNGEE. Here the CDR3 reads CASSVDVYSTETQYF. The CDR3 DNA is TGTGCCAGCAGCGTAGATGTCTATTCGACTGAGACCCAGTACTTC.

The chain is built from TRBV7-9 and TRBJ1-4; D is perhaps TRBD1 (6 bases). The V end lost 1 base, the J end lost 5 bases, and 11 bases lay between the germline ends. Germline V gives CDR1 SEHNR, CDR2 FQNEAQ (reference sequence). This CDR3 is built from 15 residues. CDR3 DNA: TGTGCCAGCAGCTTAGATCCAGGGGAAAATGAAAAACTGTTTTTT. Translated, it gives CASSLDPGENEKLFF.

The CDR3 loop reads CASSPRFSGQDGYTF. The DNA of the CDR3 is TGTGCCAGCAGCCCTCGATTTTCAGGGCAGGATGGCTACACCTTC. The chain uses TRBV7-9 and TRBJ1-2, with TRBD1 as a possible D gene (5 bases). Germline loops: CDR1 SEHNR, CDR2 FQNEAQ (reference sequence). CDR3 length equals 15 residues. V shed 5 bases and J shed 6 bases, with 19 bases lying between them.

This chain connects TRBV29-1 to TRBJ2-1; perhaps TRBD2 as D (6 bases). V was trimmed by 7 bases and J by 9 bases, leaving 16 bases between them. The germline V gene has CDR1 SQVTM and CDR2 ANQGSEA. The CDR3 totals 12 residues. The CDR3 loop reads CSASVSGIEQFF. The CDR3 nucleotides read TGCAGCGCCTCCGTTAGCGGCATTGAGCAGTTCTTC.

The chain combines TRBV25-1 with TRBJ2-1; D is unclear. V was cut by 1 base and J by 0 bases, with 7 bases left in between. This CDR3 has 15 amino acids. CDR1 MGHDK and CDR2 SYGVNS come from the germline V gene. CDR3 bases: TGTGCCAGCAGTGAATCAGGCAGCTCCTACAATGAGCAGTTCTTC. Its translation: CASSESGSSYNEQFF.

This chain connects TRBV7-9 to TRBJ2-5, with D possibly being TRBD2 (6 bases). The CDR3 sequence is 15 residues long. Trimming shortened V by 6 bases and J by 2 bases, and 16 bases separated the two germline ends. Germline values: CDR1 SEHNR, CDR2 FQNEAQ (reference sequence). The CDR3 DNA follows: TGTGCCAGCAGACCTTGGGGGGTTGGTCAAGAGACCCAGTACTTC. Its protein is CASRPWGVGQETQYF.

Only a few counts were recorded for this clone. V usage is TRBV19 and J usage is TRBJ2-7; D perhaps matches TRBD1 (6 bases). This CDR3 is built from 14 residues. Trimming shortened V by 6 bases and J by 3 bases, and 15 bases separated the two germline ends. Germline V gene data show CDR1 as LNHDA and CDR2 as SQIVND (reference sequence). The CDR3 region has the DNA TGTGCCAGTAGCCTTGGTGGGGGCTACTACGAGCAGTACTTC. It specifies CASSLGGGYYEQYF.

CDR3 sequence: CASSQGGRDYEQYF. CDR3 coding DNA: TGCGCCAGCAGCCAAGGAGGACGGGACTACGAGCAGTACTTC. The chain carries TRBV4-1 and TRBJ2-7; possibly TRBD2 for D (5 bases). CDR3 length: 14 amino acids. V lost 1 base and J lost 3, with 10 bases in between. Germline V gene sequence: CDR1 MGHRA, CDR2 YSYEKL.

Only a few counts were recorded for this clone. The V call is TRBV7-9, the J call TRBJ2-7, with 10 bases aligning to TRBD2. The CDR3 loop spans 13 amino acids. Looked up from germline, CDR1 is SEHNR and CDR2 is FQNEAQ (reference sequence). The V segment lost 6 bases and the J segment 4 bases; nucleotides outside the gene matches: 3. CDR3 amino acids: CASSPTSGYEQYF. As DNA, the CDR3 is TGTGCCAGCAGTCCGACTAGCGGGTACGAGCAGTACTTC.

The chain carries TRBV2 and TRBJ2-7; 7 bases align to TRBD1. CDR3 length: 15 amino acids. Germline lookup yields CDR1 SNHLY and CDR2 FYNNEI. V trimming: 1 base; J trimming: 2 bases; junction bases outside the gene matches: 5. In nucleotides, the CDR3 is TGTGCCAGCAGTGAAGACCGGGACAGAACCTACGAGCAGTACTTC. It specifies CASSEDRDRTYEQYF.

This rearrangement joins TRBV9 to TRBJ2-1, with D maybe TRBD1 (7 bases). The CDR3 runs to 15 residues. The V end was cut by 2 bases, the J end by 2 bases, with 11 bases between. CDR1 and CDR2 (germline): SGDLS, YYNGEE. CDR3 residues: CASSVRGEPYNEQFF. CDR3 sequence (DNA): TGTGCCAGCAGCGTCAGGGGGGAACCCTACAATGAGCAGTTCTTC.

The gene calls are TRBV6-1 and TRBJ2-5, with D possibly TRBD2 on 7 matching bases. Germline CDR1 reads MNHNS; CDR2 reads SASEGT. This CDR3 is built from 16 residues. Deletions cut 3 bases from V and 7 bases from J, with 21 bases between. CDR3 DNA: TGTGCCAGCAGTGACCCTGGAAGGGGGGGATGGTGGACCCAGTACTTC. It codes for CASSDPGRGGWWTQYF.

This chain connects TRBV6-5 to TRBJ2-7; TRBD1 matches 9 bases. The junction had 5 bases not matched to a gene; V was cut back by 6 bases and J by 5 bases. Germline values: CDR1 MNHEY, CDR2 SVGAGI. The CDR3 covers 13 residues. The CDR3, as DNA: TGTGCCAGCAGGAGGGACAGGGCCCACGAGCAGTACTTC. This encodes CASRRDRAHEQYF.

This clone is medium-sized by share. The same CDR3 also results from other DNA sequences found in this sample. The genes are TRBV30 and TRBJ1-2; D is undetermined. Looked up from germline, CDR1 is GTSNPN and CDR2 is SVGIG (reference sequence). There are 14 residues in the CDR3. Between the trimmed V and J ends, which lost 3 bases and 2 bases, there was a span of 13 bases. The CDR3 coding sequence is TGTGCCTGGAGCCGGGAGACTCCGAACTATGGCTACACCTTC. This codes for CAWSRETPNYGYTF.

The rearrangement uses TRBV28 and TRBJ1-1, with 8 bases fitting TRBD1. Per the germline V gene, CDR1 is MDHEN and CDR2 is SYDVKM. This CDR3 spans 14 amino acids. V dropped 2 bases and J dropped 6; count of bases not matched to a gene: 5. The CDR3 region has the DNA TGTGCCAGCAGTTTAAGTGGGACAGGATCTGAAGCTTTCTTT. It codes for CASSLSGTGSEAFF.

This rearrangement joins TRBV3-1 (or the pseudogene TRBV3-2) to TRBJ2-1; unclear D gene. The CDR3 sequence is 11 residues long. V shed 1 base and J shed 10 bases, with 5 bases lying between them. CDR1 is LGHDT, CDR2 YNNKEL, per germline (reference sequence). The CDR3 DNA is TGTGCCAGCAGCCAAGGGCGGGAGCAGTTCTTC. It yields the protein CASSQGREQFF.

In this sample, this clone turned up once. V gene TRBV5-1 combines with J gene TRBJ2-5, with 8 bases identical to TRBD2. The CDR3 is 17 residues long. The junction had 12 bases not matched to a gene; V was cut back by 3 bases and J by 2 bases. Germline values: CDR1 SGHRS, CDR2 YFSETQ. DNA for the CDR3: TGCGCCAGCAGCTGGGGGGCGGCGGGGGGCTCACAAGAGACCCAGTACTTC. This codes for CASSWGAAGGSQETQYF.

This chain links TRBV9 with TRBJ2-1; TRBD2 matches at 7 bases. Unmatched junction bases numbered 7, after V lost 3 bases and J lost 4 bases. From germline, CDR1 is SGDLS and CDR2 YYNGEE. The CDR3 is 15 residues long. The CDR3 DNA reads TGTGCCAGCAGCGCCCAAGGGAGGGTTTACAATGAGCAGTTCTTC. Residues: CASSAQGRVYNEQFF.

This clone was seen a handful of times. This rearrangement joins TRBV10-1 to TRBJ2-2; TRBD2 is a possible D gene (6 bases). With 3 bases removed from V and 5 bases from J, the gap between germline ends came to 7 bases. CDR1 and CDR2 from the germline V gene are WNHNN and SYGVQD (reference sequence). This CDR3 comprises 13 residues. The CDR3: CASSDAGTGELFF. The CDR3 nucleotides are TGCGCCAGCAGTGATGCGGGAACCGGGGAGCTGTTTTTT.

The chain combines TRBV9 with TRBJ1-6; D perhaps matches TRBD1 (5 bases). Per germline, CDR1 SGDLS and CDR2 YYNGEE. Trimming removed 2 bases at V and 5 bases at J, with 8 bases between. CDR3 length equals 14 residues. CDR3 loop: CASSVRQNNSPLHF. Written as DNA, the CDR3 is TGTGCCAGCAGCGTCCGACAGAATAATTCACCCCTCCACTTT. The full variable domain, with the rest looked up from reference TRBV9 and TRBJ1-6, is DSGVTQTPKHLITATGQRVTLRCSPRSGDLSVYWYQQSLDQGLQFLIQYYNGEERAKGNILERFSAQQFPDLHSELNLSSLELGDSALYFCASSVRQNNSPLHFGNGTRLTVT.

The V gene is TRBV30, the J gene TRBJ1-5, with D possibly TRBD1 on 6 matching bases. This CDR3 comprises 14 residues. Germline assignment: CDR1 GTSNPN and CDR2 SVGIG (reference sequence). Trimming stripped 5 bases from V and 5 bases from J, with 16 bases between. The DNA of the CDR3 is TGTGCCTGGGATCTCGGGACACCTTATCAGCCCCAGCATTTT. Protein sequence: CAWDLGTPYQPQHF.

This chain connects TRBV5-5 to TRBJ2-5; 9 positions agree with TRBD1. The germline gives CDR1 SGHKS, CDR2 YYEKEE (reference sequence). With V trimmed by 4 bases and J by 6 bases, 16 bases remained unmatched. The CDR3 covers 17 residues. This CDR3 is CASSLTATGTGLQTQYF. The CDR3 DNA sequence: TGTGCCAGCAGCCTCACGGCGACCGGGACAGGGTTACAGACCCAGTACTTC.